The text below deals with one T cell receptor (beta chain). From germline, CDR1 is SGHRS and CDR2 YFSETQ. This CDR3 has 14 residues. V was cut by 3 bases and J by 12 bases, with 19 bases left in between. Sequencing was performed with immunoSEQ multiplex PCR; in TCRdb, only in-frame clones are kept and a portion is missing. The data hold 2,500,000 or so clones, with approximately 94% observed a single time. This entry belongs to a study of shared clonotypes between healthy human individuals. Looking at the study overall: Every donor yielded three CD4 naive, three CD4 memory, two CD8 naive and one CD8 memory plate.

The material sequenced was naive CD4+ T cells sorted from blood. Subset defined: CD45RA+ positively selected. The sequence was obtained from a man aged 18 to 29 in good health. J is TRBJ2-1 and V is TRBV5-1; TRBD2 might be the D (5 bases). CDR3 coding DNA: TGCGCCAGCAGCTCGGGATCTCTAGACGCGAGGCAGTTCTTC. Encoded protein: CASSSGSLDARQFF.